The clone carrying this T cell receptor (beta chain) was counted a few times. Its cognate antigen is unknown. Of the isolated RNA, all was reverse transcribed, and so the sequenced material was expressed TCRB transcripts. The data were produced by immunoSEQ multiplex PCR, yet TCRdb's version contains in-frame clones alone and is incomplete. The sample lists fewer than 300,000 clones; 11% were seen once. This sample was included in a study of beta chain features in type 1 diabetes. General study results and limits: Shorter TCRB CDR3s, moderately but significantly so, marked every one of the four CD4+ subsets in Type 1 diabetes patients.

CDR1 and CDR2 (germline): LNHDA, SQIVND (reference sequence). With 3 bases removed from V and 9 bases from J, the gap between germline ends came to 12 bases. The CDR3 covers 13 residues. Material: naive CD4+ T cells from blood. The chain has TRBV19 and TRBJ1-5; D gene unclear. The source is a man aged 25 to 40 with type 1 diabetes. Written as DNA, the CDR3 is TGTGCCAGTAGTATCGGACGGGATGGGCCCCAGCATTTT. Its translation is CASSIGRDGPQHF.